The 19 T cell receptor beta chains below come from one sample, sequenced in a study of post-analysis software for immune sequencing data. The study, taken as a whole, reports: A handful of TRBV segments, including TRBV5-6, TRBV5-1 and TRBV20-1, were more frequent in patients than controls.

For these TCRs, the target antigens are not known. Researchers reported that TCR beta cDNA libraries carried unique molecular identifiers. TCRdb called the PCR reads again in MiXCR, with one record for every CDR3 protein. The table has 400,000 to 500,000 distinct CDR3 sequences, 30% to 45% seen once. The source material was blood. The receptor set was obtained from a girl aged 2-10 years with multiple sclerosis.

On this clonotype: Likely a read error: the CDR3 ends without its conserved phenylalanine or tryptophan. The V gene is TRBV7-2, the J gene TRBJ1-6; TRBD1 matches 8 bases. CDR1 SGHTA and CDR2 FQGNSA come from the germline V gene. V shed 5 bases, J shed 9 bases, and the junction held 3 bases outside the gene matches. The length of the CDR3 is 13 residues. The CDR3 region is CASSPDRVSPLHL. DNA for the CDR3: TGTGCCAGCAGCCCGGACAGGGTTTCACCCCTCCACTTG.

A few counts support this clonotype. The chain couples TRBV5-1 to TRBJ2-1; D possibly matches TRBD1 or TRBD2 (5 bases each). Germline CDR1 is SGHRS and CDR2 is YFSETQ. The V end was cut by 4 bases, the J end by 6 bases, with 23 bases between. This CDR3 region has 17 residues. CDR3 protein: CASSPPAPGRPPNEQFF. Here the CDR3 DNA reads TGCGCCAGCAGCCCCCCAGCGCCGGGACGGCCCCCCAATGAGCAGTTCTTC.

V is TRBV13 and J is TRBJ1-1; D gene unclear. Trimming shortened V by 4 bases and J by 1 base, and 19 bases separated the two germline ends. The germline V gene has CDR1 PRHDT and CDR2 FYEKMQ (reference sequence). The CDR3 is made up of 17 amino acids. CDR3 protein: CASSSLEPRERNTEAFF. The CDR3 DNA reads as TGTGCCAGCAGCTCATTGGAACCCCGGGAAAGGAACACTGAAGCTTTCTTT.

This clonotype turned up a few times. This chain uses TRBV18 with TRBJ2-7; no reliable D call. The germline V gene has CDR1 KGHSH and CDR2 LQKENI. The CDR3 totals 13 residues. Trimming shortened V by 5 bases and J by 3 bases, and 11 bases separated the two germline ends. The CDR3 region has the DNA TGTGCCAGCTCATTTACAGAGATCTACGAGCAGTACTTC. Protein: CASSFTEIYEQYF.

J is TRBJ2-1 and V is TRBV7-3, with 7 bases identical to TRBD2. The germline gives CDR1 SGHTA, CDR2 FQGTGA. V lost 5 bases to trimming and J lost 2 bases; unmatched junction nucleotides: 3. CDR3 length: 14 amino acids. In DNA form, the CDR3 reads TGTGCCAGCAGCCCGGGGGGAACCTACAATGAGCAGTTCTTC. Amino acid sequence: CASSPGGTYNEQFF.

Note on this clonotype: A read error is possible here, since a much larger clone lies one base away. The rearrangement links TRBV20-1 to TRBJ2-5; D perhaps matches TRBD1 (5 bases). With 7 bases removed from V and 7 bases from J, the gap between germline ends came to 10 bases. CDR3 length: 10 residues. The germline V gene encodes CDR1 DFQATT and CDR2 SNEGSKA (reference sequence). CDR3 nucleotide sequence: TGCAGTGTTAGTAGGGGGACCCAGTACTTC. It specifies CSVSRGTQYF.

This clonotype turned up a few times. V and J are TRBV29-1 and TRBJ2-7; D unresolved. CDR1 is SQVTM, CDR2 ANQGSEA, per germline. This CDR3 has 11 residues. Trimming removed 6 bases at V and 0 bases at J, with 6 bases between. The CDR3 DNA is TGCAGCGTGCTGGGCTCCTACGAGCAGTACTTC. Its translation is CSVLGSYEQYF.

This rearrangement joins TRBV5-1 to TRBJ2-3; no definite D call. The CDR3 length is 14 residues. Germline V gene sequence: CDR1 SGHRS, CDR2 YFSETQ. V gave up 5 bases and J gave up 0 bases, with 10 bases separating them. CDR3 bases: TGCGCCAGCAGTGTCCAGAGAAGCACAGATACGCAGTATTTT. It translates to CASSVQRSTDTQYF.

This clonotype has more than one count but fewer than ten. The rearrangement joins TRBV24-1 to TRBJ2-7; TRBD2 agrees at 11 bases. Losses at the gene ends were 9 bases for V and 7 bases for J; bases not matched to a gene: 7. The CDR3 sequence is 13 residues long. Germline V lookup: CDR1 KGHDR, CDR2 SFDVKD. CDR3 loop: CATSGLAGNEQYF. The DNA for the CDR3 is TGTGCCACCTCTGGACTAGCGGGCAATGAGCAGTACTTC.

This clonotype was counted between two and nine times. This chain uses TRBV29-1 with TRBJ2-5, with a possible D match to TRBD1 (6 bases). V was pared by 1 base and J by 4 bases, with 13 bases between. This CDR3 comprises 14 residues. Germline V CDR1 and CDR2: SQVTM, ANQGSEA. The CDR3 loop reads CSVEVAGAGETQYF. CDR3 DNA sequence: TGCAGCGTTGAAGTAGCAGGGGCGGGAGAGACCCAGTACTTC.

On this clonotype: At one end, the junction sequence differs from germline, possibly due to a read error. The chain joins TRBV5-6 to TRBJ2-1; D gene ambiguous. This CDR3 has 15 amino acids. The germline V gene encodes CDR1 SGHDT and CDR2 YYEEEE. CDR3 residues: CASSSRRFSYNEQLF. CDR3 coding DNA: TGTGCCAGCAGCTCGAGACGATTCTCCTACAATGAGCAGCTCTTC.

This sequence joins TRBV14 and TRBJ2-3; D gene ambiguous. CDR1 and CDR2 from the germline V gene are SGHDN and FVKESK. The CDR3 extends over 13 amino acids. V was trimmed by 0 bases and J by 3 bases, leaving 4 bases between them. The CDR3: CASSQDSTDTQYF. The DNA of the CDR3 is TGTGCCAGCAGCCAAGATAGTACAGATACGCAGTATTTT.

This CDR3 is CASSRTSANPTDTQYF. The CDR3 DNA follows: TGTGCCAGCAGCCGGACTAGCGCAAACCCCACAGATACGCAGTATTTT. This chain joins TRBV6-4 and TRBJ2-3; the match to TRBD2 covers 9 bases. CDR1 MRHNA and CDR2 SNTAGT come from the germline V gene. Losses at the gene ends were 6 bases for V and 2 bases for J; bases not matched to a gene: 9. CDR3 length: 16 amino acids.

In this sample, this clonotype turned up many times. CDR3 protein: CASSLLQGGYEQYF. In DNA form, the CDR3 reads TGTGCCAGCAGCTTATTACAGGGGGGGTACGAGCAGTACTTC. V usage is TRBV7-8 and J usage is TRBJ2-7, with D possibly being TRBD1 (8 bases). Deletions cut 2 bases from V and 4 bases from J, with 12 bases between. Germline V CDR1 and CDR2: SGHVS, FQNEAQ. The CDR3 has 14 residues.

This chain joins TRBV7-2 and TRBJ1-1; 7 bases are a match to TRBD1. The CDR3 spans 15 residues. From germline, CDR1 is SGHTA and CDR2 FQGNSA. V shed 4 bases and J 0 bases; nucleotides not matched to a gene: 5. The CDR3 DNA follows: TGTGCCAGCAGCTCCCGGACAGGCCTGAACACTGAAGCTTTCTTT. It yields the protein CASSSRTGLNTEAFF.

This chain links TRBV10-1 with TRBJ2-3, with 7 bases matching TRBD1. CDR3 size: 17 residues. V lost 2 bases to trimming and J lost 5 bases; unmatched junction nucleotides: 13. Germline V gene data show CDR1 as WNHNN and CDR2 as SYGVQD (reference sequence). The CDR3: CASSEEDRAPFGDTQYF. The DNA for the CDR3 is TGCGCCAGCAGTGAGGAAGACAGGGCTCCTTTTGGAGATACGCAGTATTTT.

Many counts were recorded for this clonotype. The chain is built from TRBV9 and TRBJ2-1, with D unresolved. V lost 2 bases and J 8 bases, leaving 20 bases between the germline ends. CDR3 length: 16 amino acids. CDR1 SGDLS and CDR2 YYNGEE come from the germline V gene. CDR3 residues: CASSVWATSSRDEQFF. The CDR3 coding sequence is TGTGCCAGCAGCGTTTGGGCGACTTCGTCTAGGGATGAGCAGTTCTTC.

About this clonotype itself: Possible read error: a much larger clone is one base away. V is TRBV29-1 and J is TRBJ2-1; 10 bases are shared with TRBD2. There are 17 residues in the CDR3. Germline CDR1 is SQVTM and CDR2 is ANQGSEA. The CDR3 loop is CSVEPAIGLAAYNGQFF. The CDR3 DNA reads TGCAGCGTTGAACCGGCCATCGGACTAGCGGCATACAATGGGCAGTTCTTC.

The rearrangement joins TRBV5-1 to TRBJ1-2; D uncertain. This CDR3 comprises 13 residues. CDR1 and CDR2 (germline): SGHRS, YFSETQ. Trimming cost V 2 bases and J 2 bases, with 7 bases left between them. The chain's CDR3 is CASSFEENYGYTF. The DNA of the CDR3 is TGCGCCAGCAGCTTCGAGGAAAACTATGGCTACACCTTC.